This TCR beta chain was sequenced during a study of T cells in Graves' hyperthyroidism and ophthalmopathy. General study results and limits: Ophthalmopathy onset followed model prediction by a median around 6.9 months.

V gave up 2 bases and J gave up 13 bases, with 15 bases separating them. Germline CDR1 MNHNS, CDR2 SASEGT. The length of the CDR3 is 14 residues. Turning to this clonotype: What it binds is not known.

From RNA transcripts, TCR beta CDR3 regions were amplified. The study used the HTBI primer set for a first-round RT-PCR of the TCR CDR3. TCRdb re-called the multiplex PCR reads through MiXCR, storing one row per CDR3 protein. The sample has 500,000 to 600,000 distinct CDR3 sequences, approximately 20% seen once. The TCR sequence derives from a man aged 40-55 years with Graves' ophthalmopathy. The sample was blood. V is TRBV6-1 and J is TRBJ1-6; D possibly corresponds to TRBD1 (5 bases). CDR3 DNA: TGTGCCAGCAGTGAAACTGGGGCCAGGTTCCCCCTCCACTTT. Amino acids: CASSETGARFPLHF.